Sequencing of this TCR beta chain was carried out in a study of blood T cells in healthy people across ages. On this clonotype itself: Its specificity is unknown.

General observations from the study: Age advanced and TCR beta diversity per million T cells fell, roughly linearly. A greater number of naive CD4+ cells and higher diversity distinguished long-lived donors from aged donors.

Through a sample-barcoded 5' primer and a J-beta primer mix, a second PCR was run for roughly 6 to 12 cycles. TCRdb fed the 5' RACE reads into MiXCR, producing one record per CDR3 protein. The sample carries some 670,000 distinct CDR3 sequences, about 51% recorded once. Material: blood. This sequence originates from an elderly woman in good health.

The CDR3 loop reads CASSGQGVSNQPQHF. The CDR3 bases are TGTGCCAGCAGCGGACAGGGAGTAAGCAATCAGCCCCAGCATTTT. V and J are TRBV12-3 or TRBV12-4 and TRBJ1-5, with 8 nucleotides matching TRBD1. The junction had 5 bases not matched to a gene; V was cut back by 6 bases and J by 1 base. This CDR3 comprises 15 residues.